These 2 T cell receptor beta chains came from one sample sequenced in a study of control samples from healthy donors and cancer patients. TCRdb's table, derived via immunoSEQ multiplex PCR, lists solely in-frame clones and lacks some. Among fewer than 60,000 clones, 95% were seen once, and the ten largest hold nearly 2.5%. The sequencing sample was made of blood. The receptors here all came from a man younger than 45 in good health.

The chain combines TRBV28 with TRBJ2-6; 8 nucleotides agree with TRBD2. The germline V gene has CDR1 MDHEN and CDR2 SYDVKM. Unmatched junction bases numbered 9, after V lost 4 bases and J lost 4 bases. The CDR3 length is 17 residues. For the CDR3, the DNA is TGTGCCAGCAGTTCCGGGGCGGGGGGAGCGGGGGCCAACGTCCTGACTTTC. This encodes CASSSGAGGAGANVLTF.

The V gene is TRBV4-3, the J gene TRBJ1-3; D call uncertain. This CDR3 comprises 19 residues. CDR1 and CDR2 (germline): LGHNA, YSLEER. With 4 bases removed from V and 2 bases from J, the gap between germline ends came to 24 bases. CDR3 in DNA: TGCGCCAGCAGCCGATCGAGCACCCAGTCGGGTGTCCCTGGAAACACCATATATTTT. Encoded protein: CASSRSSTQSGVPGNTIYF.